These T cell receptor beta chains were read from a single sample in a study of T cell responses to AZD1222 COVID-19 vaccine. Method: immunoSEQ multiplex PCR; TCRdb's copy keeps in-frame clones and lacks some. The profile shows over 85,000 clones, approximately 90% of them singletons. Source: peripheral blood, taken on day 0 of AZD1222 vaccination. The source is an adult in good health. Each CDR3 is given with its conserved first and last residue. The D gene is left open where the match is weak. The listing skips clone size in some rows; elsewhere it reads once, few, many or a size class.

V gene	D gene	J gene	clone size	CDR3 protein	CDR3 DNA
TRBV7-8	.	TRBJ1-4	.	CASSRGREKLFF	TGTGCCAGCAGCCGTGGTAGGGAAAAACTGTTTTTT
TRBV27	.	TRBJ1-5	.	CASSLGPGDNQPQHF	TGTGCCAGCAGTTTAGGCCCTGGGGACAATCAGCCCCAGCATTTT
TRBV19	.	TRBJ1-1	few	CASSLQGNGVNTEAFF	TGTGCCAGTAGTTTACAGGGTAACGGAGTGAACACTGAAGCTTTCTTT
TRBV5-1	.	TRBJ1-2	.	CASSLAGRVDYGYTF	TGCGCCAGCAGCTTGGCAGGCAGGGTGGACTATGGCTACACCTTC
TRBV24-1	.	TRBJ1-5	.	CATSDLRGRSSNQPQHF	TGTGCCACCAGTGATTTGAGGGGCAGAAGTAGCAATCAGCCCCAGCATTTT
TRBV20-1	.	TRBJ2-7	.	CSAATMLEQYF	TGCAGTGCGGCGACAATGTTGGAGCAGTACTTC
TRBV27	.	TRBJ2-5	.	CASSLSGGAQETQYF	TGTGCCAGCAGTTTATCGGGCGGGGCCCAAGAGACCCAGTACTTC
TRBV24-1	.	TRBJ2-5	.	CATSDGFVQETQYF	TGTGCCACCAGTGACGGTTTCGTACAAGAGACCCAGTACTTC
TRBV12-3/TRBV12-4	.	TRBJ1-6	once	CASSSTGLSTLHF	TGTGCCAGCAGTTCGACAGGCTTATCCACCCTCCACTTT
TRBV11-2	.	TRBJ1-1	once	CASSPGGEAFF	TGTGCCAGCAGCCCGGGAGGTGAAGCTTTCTTT
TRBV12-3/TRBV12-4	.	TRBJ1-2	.	CASSLSGNYGYTF	TGTGCCAGCAGTTTATCGGGGAACTATGGCTACACCTTC
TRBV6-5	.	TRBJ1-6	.	CASRLDGSENSPLHF	TGTGCCAGCAGGTTAGACGGCTCCGAGAATTCACCCCTCCACTTT
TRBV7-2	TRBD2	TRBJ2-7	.	CASSLTGTSGNSYEQYF	TGTGCCAGCAGCTTAACGGGGACTAGCGGAAACTCCTACGAGCAGTACTTC
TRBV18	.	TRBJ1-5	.	CASSPVGNQPQHF	TGTGCCAGCTCACCGGTAGGGAATCAGCCCCAGCATTTT
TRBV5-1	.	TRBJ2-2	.	CASSSRLANTGELFF	TGCGCCAGCAGCTCAAGACTAGCGAACACCGGGGAGCTGTTTTTT
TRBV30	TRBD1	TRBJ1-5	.	CAWSPGQGNQPQHF	TGTGCCTGGAGTCCAGGACAGGGGAATCAGCCCCAGCATTTT
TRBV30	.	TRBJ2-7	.	CAWLGGENYEQYF	TGTGCCTGGCTCGGTGGAGAGAACTACGAGCAGTACTTC
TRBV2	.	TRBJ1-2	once	CASSARTDGGYTF	TGTGCCAGCAGTGCTCGGACAGATGGTGGCTACACCTTC
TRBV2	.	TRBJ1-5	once	CASSTLTGYSNQPQHF	TGTGCCAGCAGTACCTTAACCGGATATAGCAATCAGCCCCAGCATTTT
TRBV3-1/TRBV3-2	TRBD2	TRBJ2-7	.	CASSEGGLASHYEQYF	TGTGCCAGCAGCGAAGGGGGACTAGCGTCACACTACGAGCAGTACTTC
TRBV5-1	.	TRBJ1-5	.	CARWVAADNQPQHF	TGCGCACGTTGGGTGGCGGCGGACAATCAGCCCCAGCATTTT
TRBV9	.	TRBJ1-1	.	CASSVGSPNTEAFF	TGTGCCAGCAGCGTAGGATCACCGAACACTGAAGCTTTCTTT
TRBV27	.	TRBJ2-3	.	CASSSGLLAGTDTQYF	TGTGCCAGCAGTTCCGGACTCCTCGCAGGTACAGATACGCAGTATTTT
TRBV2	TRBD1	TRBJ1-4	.	CASSDSTGWKLFF	TGTGCCAGCAGTGACTCGACAGGGTGGAAACTGTTTTTT
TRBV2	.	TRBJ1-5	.	CASSRLTNGNQPQHF	TGTGCCAGCAGCCGACTCACTAACGGCAATCAGCCCCAGCATTTT
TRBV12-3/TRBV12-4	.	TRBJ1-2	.	CASTPWGWDGYTF	TGTGCCAGCACCCCGTGGGGGTGGGATGGCTACACCTTC
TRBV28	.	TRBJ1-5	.	CASSTKLGGRGDQPQHF	TGTGCCAGCAGTACTAAGCTGGGGGGGAGAGGGGATCAGCCCCAGCATTTT